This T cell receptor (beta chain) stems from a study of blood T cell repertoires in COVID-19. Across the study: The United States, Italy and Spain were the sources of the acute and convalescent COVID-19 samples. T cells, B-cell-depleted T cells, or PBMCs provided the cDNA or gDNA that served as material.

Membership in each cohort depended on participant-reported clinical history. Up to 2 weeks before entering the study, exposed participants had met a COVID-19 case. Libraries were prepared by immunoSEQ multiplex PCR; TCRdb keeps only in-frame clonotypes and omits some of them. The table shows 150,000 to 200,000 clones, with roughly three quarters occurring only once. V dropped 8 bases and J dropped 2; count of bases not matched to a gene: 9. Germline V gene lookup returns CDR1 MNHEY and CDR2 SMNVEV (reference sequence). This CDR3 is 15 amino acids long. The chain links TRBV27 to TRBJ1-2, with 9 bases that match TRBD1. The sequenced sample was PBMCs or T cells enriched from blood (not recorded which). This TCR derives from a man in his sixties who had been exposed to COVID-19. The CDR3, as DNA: TGTGCCAGCGGATCGGCGGGACAGGGAAACTATGGCTACACCTTC. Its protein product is CASGSAGQGNYGYTF.